Presented here are 10 T cell receptor beta chains from one specimen sequenced in a study of shared clonotypes between healthy human individuals. The method was immunoSEQ multiplex PCR; TCRdb's version includes in-frame clones alone and lacks a portion of them. This table holds a few million clones, over 90% found once. Specimen: naive CD4+ T cells from PBMCs. Sample subset: CD45RA+ positively selected. Receptors originate from a man between 18 and 29 years old in good health. Some clones in this sample may be carry-over from other donors' samples.

V and J are TRBV15 and TRBJ2-3; TRBD2 matches 12 bases. After removal of 1 base from V and 6 bases from J, the junction contained 5 bases not matched to a gene. This CDR3 is built from 16 residues. Germline V gene sequence: CDR1 LNHNV, CDR2 YYDKDF (reference sequence). CDR3 region: CATSRGLAGAGDTQYF. The CDR3 nucleotides are TGTGCCACCAGCAGAGGACTAGCGGGAGCAGGGGATACGCAGTATTTT.

The J gene is TRBJ2-1, the V gene TRBV18, with 9 positions matching TRBD1. The CDR3 runs to 16 residues. Germline V gene sequence: CDR1 KGHSH, CDR2 LQKENI. V lost 7 bases and J lost 4; bases outside the gene matches: 11. The DNA for the CDR3 is TGTGCCAGCTTGGGACAGGGCCGCCCCCTATACAATGAGCAGTTCTTC. Translated: CASLGQGRPLYNEQFF.

The chain uses TRBV2 and TRBJ1-3; D is possibly TRBD1 (6 bases). The V and J ends lost 5 bases and 4 bases respectively, with 21 bases between them. Per germline, CDR1 SNHLY and CDR2 FYNNEI. The CDR3 has 17 amino acids. CDR3 region: CASSLGGSLRSGNTIYF. The CDR3 DNA reads TGTGCCAGCAGTCTCGGGGGCAGCCTACGGTCCGGAAACACCATATATTTT.

The rearrangement links TRBV7-9 to TRBJ2-3, with D perhaps matching TRBD1 (7 bases). This CDR3 comprises 16 residues. V was pared by 5 bases and J by 0 bases, with 15 bases between. The germline CDR1 and CDR2 sequences are SEHNR and FQNEAQ (reference sequence). The CDR3 nucleotides are TGTGCCAGCAGCCCTAGGGGGCGGGAAAGCACAGATACGCAGTATTTT. Amino acids: CASSPRGRESTDTQYF.

The CDR3 DNA reads as TGTGCCAGCTCACCAGGGGTCGTCGCGAACACCGGGGAGCTGTTTTTT. It codes for CASSPGVVANTGELFF. The genes are TRBV18 and TRBJ2-2; D uncertain. Trimming pared 2 bases from V and 0 bases from J, leaving 10 bases between. CDR1 and CDR2 (germline): KGHSH, LQKENI. This CDR3 spans 16 amino acids. Supplemented by reference TRBV18 and TRBJ2-2, the full variable domain reads NAGVMQNPRHLVRRRGQEARLRCSPMKGHSHVYWYRQLPEEGLKFMVYLQKENIIDESGMPKERFSAEFPKEGPSILRIQQVVRGDSAAYFCASSPGVVANTGELFFGEGSRLTVL.

This chain uses TRBV19 with TRBJ2-4; D is undetermined. V was cut by 6 bases and J by 0 bases, with 12 bases left in between. Germline V gives CDR1 LNHDA, CDR2 SQIVND (reference sequence). The CDR3 loop spans 15 amino acids. CDR3 nucleotide sequence: TGTGCCAGTAGGGACCCAGAGTTAGCCAAAAACATTCAGTACTTC. Protein product: CASRDPELAKNIQYF. The whole variable domain, filled in from reference TRBV19 and TRBJ2-4, reads DGGITQSPKYLFRKEGQNVTLSCEQNLNHDAMYWYRQDPGQGLRLIYYSQIVNDFQKGDIAEGYSVSREKKESFPLTVTSAQKNPTAFYLCASRDPELAKNIQYFGAGTRLSVL.

The chain links TRBV11-2 to TRBJ2-5; 9 positions match TRBD1. Germline V gives CDR1 SGHAT, CDR2 FQNNGV. Trimming took 6 bases from V and 2 from J; bases not matched to a gene: 7. The CDR3 is 15 residues long. The CDR3 reads CASRHTTGGQETQYF. CDR3 DNA sequence: TGTGCCAGCAGACATACGACAGGGGGGCAAGAGACCCAGTACTTC.

The genes are TRBV4-1 and TRBJ2-7; tentatively, D is TRBD1 or TRBD2 (5 bases each). The germline V and J ends were trimmed by 4 bases and 3 bases, with 16 bases remaining between them. This CDR3 contains 15 residues. Germline lookup yields CDR1 MGHRA and CDR2 YSYEKL. Here the CDR3 reads CASSRSGREIYEQYF. The CDR3 bases are TGCGCCAGCAGCCGGTCGGGCAGGGAGATCTACGAGCAGTACTTC.

As regards this clone: The same CDR3 can be traced to other DNA sequences in this sample. The chain uses TRBV7-3 and TRBJ2-1, with 11 bases identical to TRBD2. The germline CDR1 and CDR2 sequences are SGHTA and FQGTGA. The CDR3 spans 15 residues. The V gene end was trimmed by 5 bases and the J gene end by 5 bases; junction bases not matched to a gene: 5. CDR3 DNA: TGTGCCAGCAGCCCAAGACTAGCGGGAAACAATGAGCAGTTCTTC. As protein: CASSPRLAGNNEQFF.

This chain uses TRBV28 with TRBJ2-7, with unresolved D. Between the trimmed V and J ends, which lost 6 bases and 4 bases, there was a span of 10 bases. Germline values: CDR1 MDHEN, CDR2 SYDVKM. The CDR3 has 12 residues. The DNA for the CDR3 is TGTGCCAGCAGCTCAAACACGTACGAGCAGTACTTC. Translated, it gives CASSSNTYEQYF. Drawing the rest from reference TRBV28 and TRBJ2-7, the complete variable domain is DVKVTQSSRYLVKRTGEKVFLECVQDMDHENMFWYRQDPGLGLRLIYFSYDVKMKEKGDIPEGYSVSREKKERFSLILESASTNQTSMYLCASSSNTYEQYFGPGTRLTVT.